A selection of T cell receptor beta chains follows, all from one sample in a study of post-analysis software for immune sequencing data. One entry per CDR3 protein, called by TCRdb with MiXCR from the PCR reads. The sample holds fewer than 850,000 distinct CDR3 sequences, just over 45% seen once. The sequencing sample was made of blood. Receptors were obtained from a girl aged 10 to 17 with multiple sclerosis. The CDR3 runs from the conserved cysteine through the conserved F or W. A D gene is named only where the DNA matches it firmly. The size field is filled for only some rows; it gives once, few, many or a size class.

abundance: once
v_gene: TRBV6-1
j_gene: TRBJ2-2
d_gene: -
CDR3nt: TGTGCCAGCAGTGATTCCGGGGGGCTGGAGCTGTTTTTT
CDR3aa: CASSDSGGLELFF

abundance: -
v_gene: TRBV13
j_gene: TRBJ2-3
d_gene: TRBD2
CDR3nt: TGTGCCAGCAGCTTATCGATAGCGGGAGGCACAGATACGCAGTATTTT
CDR3aa: CASSLSIAGGTDTQYF

abundance: -
v_gene: TRBV6-2/TRBV6-3
j_gene: TRBJ2-3
d_gene: TRBD2
CDR3nt: TGTGCCAGCAGTTATAATGCGGGGGGTACAGATACGCAGTATTTT
CDR3aa: CASSYNAGGTDTQYF

abundance: few
v_gene: TRBV5-6
j_gene: TRBJ1-1
d_gene: TRBD1
CDR3nt: TGTGCCAGCAGGGCCGGGACAGGGGATTGGAAGGGGAAGACTGAAGCTTTCTTT
CDR3aa: CASRAGTGDWKGKTEAFF

abundance: -
v_gene: TRBV2
j_gene: TRBJ1-2
d_gene: -
CDR3nt: TGTGCCACGTTCGGGACTGCCTATGGCTACACCTTC
CDR3aa: CATFGTAYGYTF

abundance: once
v_gene: TRBV28
j_gene: TRBJ2-3
d_gene: -
CDR3nt: TGTGCCAGCAGTTTATTAGGGGCTAGCACAGATACGCAGTATTTT
CDR3aa: CASSLLGASTDTQYF

abundance: few
v_gene: TRBV7-8
j_gene: TRBJ1-5
d_gene: TRBD1
CDR3nt: TGTGCCAGTCAAGGGGGCGGTTATAGCAATCAGCCCCAGCATTTT
CDR3aa: CASQGGGYSNQPQHF

abundance: -
v_gene: TRBV7-8
j_gene: TRBJ2-1
d_gene: -
CDR3nt: TGTGCCAGCAGCTTAGTTGTCGGGGGTGAGCAGTTCTTC
CDR3aa: CASSLVVGGEQFF

abundance: -
v_gene: TRBV7-9
j_gene: TRBJ2-1
d_gene: -
CDR3nt: TGTGCCAGCAAGGCAGGCTACAATGAGCAGTTCTTC
CDR3aa: CASKAGYNEQFF

abundance: -
v_gene: TRBV2
j_gene: TRBJ2-3
d_gene: TRBD2
CDR3nt: TGTGCCAGCAGCCCTGGGGGGACTAGGTTCACAGATACGCAGTATTTT
CDR3aa: CASSPGGTRFTDTQYF

abundance: -
v_gene: TRBV6-5
j_gene: TRBJ1-2
d_gene: -
CDR3nt: TGTGCCAGCAGTTACTCGAGACAGCCCTCCGGGATTTATGGCTACACCTTC
CDR3aa: CASSYSRQPSGIYGYTF

abundance: -
v_gene: TRBV5-1
j_gene: TRBJ2-7
d_gene: TRBD2
CDR3nt: TGCGCCAGCAGCCTCCTTCGGACTAGCGGGATGGCTTACGAGCAGTACTTC
CDR3aa: CASSLLRTSGMAYEQYF

abundance: -
v_gene: TRBV12-3/TRBV12-4
j_gene: TRBJ2-1
d_gene: -
CDR3nt: TGTGCCAGCAGTTTTGACGGGCGCGGGACCCATCAGGGTGAGCAGTTCTTC
CDR3aa: CASSFDGRGTHQGEQFF

abundance: few
v_gene: TRBV5-4
j_gene: TRBJ2-7
d_gene: TRBD2
CDR3nt: TGTGCCAGCAGCCAAGGACCGACTAGCGGGAGGTCTTACGAGCAGTACTTC
CDR3aa: CASSQGPTSGRSYEQYF

abundance: few
v_gene: TRBV20-1
j_gene: TRBJ2-5
d_gene: TRBD2
CDR3nt: TGCAGTGCTAGAGACCCCACGTGGGCTAGCGGGGAGACCCAGTACTTC
CDR3aa: CSARDPTWASGETQYF

abundance: -
v_gene: TRBV12-3/TRBV12-4
j_gene: TRBJ2-3
d_gene: TRBD2
CDR3nt: TGTGCCAGCAGGGCGGGAGTAAGTACAGATACGCAGTATTTT
CDR3aa: CASRAGVSTDTQYF

abundance: -
v_gene: TRBV7-9
j_gene: TRBJ1-1
d_gene: -
CDR3nt: TGTGCCAGCAGCTTAGGGGGCAGGGAGACTGAAGCTTTCTTT
CDR3aa: CASSLGGRETEAFF

abundance: -
v_gene: TRBV7-9
j_gene: TRBJ1-2
d_gene: -
CDR3nt: TGTGCCAGCAGCCCAGAGGGAGCCCTGAACTATGGCTACACCTTC
CDR3aa: CASSPEGALNYGYTF

abundance: -
v_gene: TRBV4-3
j_gene: TRBJ2-7
d_gene: TRBD2
CDR3nt: TGCGCCAGCAGCCACCGGGAGGGAGGCGACGAGCAGTACTTC
CDR3aa: CASSHREGGDEQYF

abundance: -
v_gene: TRBV28
j_gene: TRBJ1-1
d_gene: -
CDR3nt: TGTGCCTCCCGGCCAGGGACGAACACTGAAGCTTTCTTT
CDR3aa: CASRPGTNTEAFF

abundance: -
v_gene: TRBV2
j_gene: TRBJ2-7
d_gene: TRBD1
CDR3nt: TGTGCCAGCAGGAGTCGGACAGGGGGTGGAAACGAGCAGTACTTC
CDR3aa: CASRSRTGGGNEQYF

abundance: few
v_gene: TRBV7-2
j_gene: TRBJ2-1
d_gene: TRBD2
CDR3nt: TGTGCCAGCTCCCTAGCGGCTAGCGGCTACAATGAGCAGTTCTTC
CDR3aa: CASSLAASGYNEQFF

abundance: few
v_gene: TRBV20-1
j_gene: TRBJ2-5
d_gene: -
CDR3nt: TGCAGTGCTGGCGTAAGGGGGACGGAGACCCAGTACTTC
CDR3aa: CSAGVRGTETQYF

abundance: few
v_gene: TRBV20-1
j_gene: TRBJ2-5
d_gene: -
CDR3nt: TGCAGTGCTAGACCGGAGACCCAGTACTTC
CDR3aa: CSARPETQYF

abundance: once
v_gene: TRBV6-1
j_gene: TRBJ2-7
d_gene: TRBD2
CDR3nt: TGTGCCAGCCCGCCCCTTCAAAGACTCTCTAGCGGGAGGATTATCGAGGACGAGCAGTACTTC
CDR3aa: CASPPLQRLSSGRIIEDEQYF

abundance: -
v_gene: TRBV7-9
j_gene: TRBJ2-1
d_gene: TRBD2
CDR3nt: TGTGCCAGCAGCTTTCGAAGCGGGAGGGCTAACAATGAGCAGTTCTTC
CDR3aa: CASSFRSGRANNEQFF

abundance: -
v_gene: TRBV20-1
j_gene: TRBJ2-7
d_gene: -
CDR3nt: TGCAGTGCTAGAGGGGTGGGGGTCTACGAGCAGTACTTC
CDR3aa: CSARGVGVYEQYF

abundance: -
v_gene: TRBV20-1
j_gene: TRBJ2-3
d_gene: TRBD2
CDR3nt: TGCTGTGCCCCACCGGGGGGATTTGATACGCAGTATTTT
CDR3aa: CCAPPGGFDTQYF

abundance: -
v_gene: TRBV6-6
j_gene: TRBJ2-3
d_gene: -
CDR3nt: TGTGCCAGCAGTTACCCCGGGGCAGATAGCACAGATACGCAGTATTTT
CDR3aa: CASSYPGADSTDTQYF

abundance: -
v_gene: TRBV5-1
j_gene: TRBJ2-3
d_gene: TRBD1
CDR3nt: TGCGCCAGCAGGGAAGGACAGGGAGGAGGAGATACGCAGTATTTT
CDR3aa: CASREGQGGGDTQYF

abundance: few
v_gene: TRBV29-1
j_gene: TRBJ2-7
d_gene: -
CDR3nt: TGCAGCGTTGCCCTCCTACTATCCAGCTCCTACGAGCAGTACTTC
CDR3aa: CSVALLLSSSYEQYF